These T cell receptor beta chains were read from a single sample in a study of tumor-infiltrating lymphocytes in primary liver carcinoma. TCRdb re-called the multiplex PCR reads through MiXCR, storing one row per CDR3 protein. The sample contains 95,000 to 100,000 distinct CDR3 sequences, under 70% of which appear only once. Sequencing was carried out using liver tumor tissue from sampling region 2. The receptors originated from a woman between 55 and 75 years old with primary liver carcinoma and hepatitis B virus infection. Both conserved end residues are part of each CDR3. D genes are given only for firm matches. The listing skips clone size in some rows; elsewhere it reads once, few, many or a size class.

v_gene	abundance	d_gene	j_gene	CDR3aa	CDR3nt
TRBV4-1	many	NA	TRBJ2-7	CASSPRLGGGIEQYF	TGCGCCAGCAGCCCACGACTAGGAGGGGGGATCGAGCAGTACTTC
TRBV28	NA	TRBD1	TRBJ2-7	CASWPGGQGDDEQYF	TGTGCCAGTTGGCCTGGGGGACAGGGGGACGACGAGCAGTACTTC
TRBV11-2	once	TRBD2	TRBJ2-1	CASSGRLAGGPGDEQLF	TGTGCCAGCAGCGGGAGACTAGCGGGAGGGCCGGGGGATGAACAGCTCTTC
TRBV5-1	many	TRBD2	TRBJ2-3	CASSFAVAGWSTDTQYF	TGCGCCAGCAGCTTCGCGGTAGCGGGGTGGAGCACAGATACGCAGTATTTT
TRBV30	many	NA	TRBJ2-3	CAWSGISTDTQYF	TGTGCCTGGAGTGGAATAAGCACAGATACGCAGTATTTT
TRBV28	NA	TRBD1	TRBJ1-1	CASSQGGAGTEAFF	TGTGCCAGCAGCCAGGGGGGCGCGGGCACTGAAGCTTTCTTT
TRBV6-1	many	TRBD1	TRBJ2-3	CASRSPTGSKGYTQYF	TGTGCCAGCCGTTCTCCGACAGGGTCCAAGGGGTATACGCAGTATTTT
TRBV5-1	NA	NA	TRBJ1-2	CASSLDTTYYGYTF	TGCGCCAGCAGCTTGGACACTACTTACTATGGCTACACCTTC
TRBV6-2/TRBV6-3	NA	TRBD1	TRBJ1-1	CASNPWDRGFTEAFF	TGTGCCAGCAATCCTTGGGACAGGGGGTTCACTGAAGCTTTCTTT
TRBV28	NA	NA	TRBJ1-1	CVSSSGYTEAFF	TGTGTCAGCAGTTCGGGGTACACTGAAGCTTTCTTT
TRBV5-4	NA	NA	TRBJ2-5	CASNPTPQESQYF	TGTGCCAGCAACCCCACCCCACAAGAGAGCCAGTACTTC
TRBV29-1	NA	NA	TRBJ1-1	CNVEQSGGRTGAFF	TGCAACGTTGAACAATCGGGTGGAAGGACTGGAGCTTTCTTT
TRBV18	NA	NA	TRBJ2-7	CASSANRDQTYEHYF	TGTGCCAGCTCAGCAAACAGGGACCAAACCTACGAGCACTACTTC
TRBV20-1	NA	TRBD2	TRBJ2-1	CSARVLGTSGRSDNEQFF	TGCAGTGCTAGAGTTTTGGGGACTAGCGGGAGGTCGGACAATGAGCAGTTCTTC
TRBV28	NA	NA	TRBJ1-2	CASSLLESCGYTF	TGTGCCAGTAGTTTACTAGAGTCGTGTGGCTACACCTTC
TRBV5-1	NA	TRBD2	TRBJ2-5	CASSLGLAGKAVQGTQYF	TGCGCCAGCAGCTTGGGGCTAGCGGGAAAGGCGGTACAAGGGACCCAGTACTTC
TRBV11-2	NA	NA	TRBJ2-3	CASSSDRADTHYF	TGTGCCAGCAGTAGTGACAGAGCGGATACGCACTACTTT
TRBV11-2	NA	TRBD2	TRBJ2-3	CASGPGTSGGTDAQYF	TGTGCCAGCGGCCCAGGGACTAGCGGGGGCACAGATGCGCAGTATTTT
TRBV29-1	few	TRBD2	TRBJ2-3	CSIGTGGSKNTQYF	TGCAGCATTGGTACGGGAGGGTCCAAGAATACGCAGTATTTT
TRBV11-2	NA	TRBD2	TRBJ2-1	CASSLEAAGYSYNEQFF	TGTGCCAGCAGCTTAGAGGCAGCGGGATACTCCTACAATGAACAGTTCTTC
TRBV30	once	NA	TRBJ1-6	CAWSVRVSSNSPLLF	TGTGCCTGGAGTGTACGTGTCAGCTCGAATTCACCCCTCCTCTTT
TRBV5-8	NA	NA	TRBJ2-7	CASSDLTKRSNEQYF	TGTGCCAGCAGCGACCTAACTAAGCGGAGCAACGAGCAATACTTC
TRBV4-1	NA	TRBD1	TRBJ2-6	CACSHWTGPSGANVLTF	TGCGCCTGCAGCCACTGGACAGGGCCCTCTGGGGCCAACGTCCTGACTTTT
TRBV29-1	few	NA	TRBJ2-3	CSVGYLTSGLSTDTQYF	TGCAGCGTTGGATATCTGACTAGTGGCCTTAGCACAGATACGCAGTATTTT
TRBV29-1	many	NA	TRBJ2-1	CSVAPNHNEQFF	TGCAGCGTTGCCCCCAATCATAATGAGCAGTTCTTC
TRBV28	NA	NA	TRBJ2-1	CAKNLPHEQFF	TGTGCCAAGAATTTGCCCCATGAGCAGTTCTTC
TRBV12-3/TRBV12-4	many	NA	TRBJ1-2	CASSRDVQGYTF	TGTGCCAGCAGCCGGGACGTGCAGGGCTACACCTTC
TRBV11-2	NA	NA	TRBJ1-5	CASSLRMGGGQPQHF	TGTGCCAGCAGCCTCCGGATGGGAGGAGGTCAGCCCCAGCATTTT
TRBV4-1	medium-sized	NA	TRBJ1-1	CASSAGNTEAFF	TGCGCCAGCAGCGCAGGGAACACTGAAGCTTTCTTT
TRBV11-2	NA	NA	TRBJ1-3	CASTSPNRNTIYF	TGTGCCAGCACCAGCCCAAATCGGAACACCATATATTTT
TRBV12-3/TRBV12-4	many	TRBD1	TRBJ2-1	CASSSRPRDRDNEQFF	TGTGCCAGCAGTTCTCGCCCACGGGACAGGGACAATGAGCAGTTCTTC
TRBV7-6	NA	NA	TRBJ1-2	CAGSLEAGRGYTF	TGTGCCGGCAGCTTAGAGGCAGGGAGGGGCTACACCTTC
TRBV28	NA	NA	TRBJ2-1	CASRRAESYHEQFF	TGTGCCAGCAGGCGGGCAGAATCCTACCATGAGCAGTTCTTC
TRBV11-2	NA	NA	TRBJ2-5	CASSLTPEGESQYF	TGCGCCAGCAGCTTGACCCCGGAGGGGGAGAGCCAGTACTTC
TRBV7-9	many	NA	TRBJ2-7	CASSSLALGWDEQYF	TGTGCCAGCAGCTCCCTGGCGCTTGGATGGGACGAGCAGTACTTC
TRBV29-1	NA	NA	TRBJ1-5	CSVECASCQPQHF	TGCAGCGTTGAGTGTGCCTCCTGCCAACCCCAGCATTTT
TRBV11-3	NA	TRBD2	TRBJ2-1	CASSLGRGEWGVYKQFF	TGTGCCAGCAGTTTAGGTCGGGGGGAGTGGGGTGTCTATAAGCAGTTCTTC
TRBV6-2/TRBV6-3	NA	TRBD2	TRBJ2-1	CASSGTSGRSFYNEQFF	TGTGCCAGCTCCGGGACTAGCGGGAGGTCCTTCTACAATGAGCAGTTCTTC
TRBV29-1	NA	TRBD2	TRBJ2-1	CSLKGTSGRAVSEQFF	TGCAGCCTTAAGGGGACTAGCGGGAGGGCCGTTAGTGAGCAGTTCTTC
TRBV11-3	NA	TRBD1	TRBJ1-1	CASIAGGSDTEDFF	TGTGCCAGCATTGCAGGGGGCTCGGACACTGAAGATTTCTTT
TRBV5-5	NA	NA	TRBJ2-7	CAITFPLHYEQYF	TGTGCCATCACCTTTCCCCTTCACTACGAGCAGTACTTC
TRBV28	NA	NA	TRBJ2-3	CASSLSWTFTGIRTTSTDTQYF	TGTGCCAGCAGCTTAAGTTGGACCTTTACCGGAATTAGAACCACCAGCACAGATACGCAGTATTTT
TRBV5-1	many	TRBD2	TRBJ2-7	CASSTLAGGPNEQYF	TGCGCCAGCAGCACCTTAGCGGGAGGGCCTAACGAGCAGTACTTC
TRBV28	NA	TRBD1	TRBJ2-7	CASVQGRHYEQYF	TGTGCCAGCGTACAGGGGCGTCACTACGAGCAGTACTTC
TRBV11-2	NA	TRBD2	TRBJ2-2	CASSVSSGLAGEELFF	TGTGCCAGTAGCGTAAGCTCGGGACTAGCAGGCGAGGAGCTGTTTTTT
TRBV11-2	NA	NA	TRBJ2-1	CAGSLDGSYYNEQFF	TGTGCCGGCAGCTTAGATGGAAGCTACTACAATGAGCAGTTCTTC
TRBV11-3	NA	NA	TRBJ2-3	CASSLQTGTDMQYF	TGTGCCAGCAGCCTTCAGACAGGCACAGATATGCAGTATTTT
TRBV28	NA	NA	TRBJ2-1	CATPPLDKLQYNEQFF	TGTGCCACCCCTCCCCTCGACAAATTACAGTACAATGAGCAGTTCTTC
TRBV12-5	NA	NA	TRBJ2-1	CASGLKLKDEQFF	TGTGCTAGTGGCCTCAAGCTAAAAGATGAGCAGTTCTTC
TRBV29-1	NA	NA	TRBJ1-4	CSVGQGSSTDEKLFF	TGCAGCGTTGGGCAGGGGTCCTCAACTGATGAAAAACTGTTTTTT